One sample yielded the 26 T cell receptor beta chains listed below, sequenced in a study of OX40 agonist ivuxolimab in advanced cancers. Data came from immunoSEQ multiplex PCR; TCRdb stores just in-frame clones and leaves some out. The sample gives roughly 89,000 clones, roughly four fifths of which show up once; approximately 1.7% is in the top ten. Specimen: CD4+ or CD8+ T cells sorted from blood, collected in a trial of the OX40 agonist ivuxolimab. These receptors were obtained from an adult with an advanced solid tumor such as melanoma, head and neck, liver or kidney cancer.

This clone was observed a single time. The V call is TRBV28, the J call TRBJ1-1; the match to TRBD1 covers 8 bases. The V segment lost 6 bases and the J segment 4 bases; nucleotides outside the gene matches: 7. Germline V gene lookup returns CDR1 MDHEN and CDR2 SYDVKM. This CDR3 region has 14 residues. CDR3 residues: CASSLQGGRTEAFF. CDR3 DNA sequence: TGTGCCAGCAGCTTACAGGGGGGACGCACTGAAGCTTTCTTT.

Here the CDR3 reads CASRRGYGDYGYTF. For the CDR3, the DNA is TGTGCCAGTAGGAGAGGGTACGGGGACTATGGCTACACCTTC. The chain couples TRBV19 to TRBJ1-2, with no clear D. Trimming shortened V by 6 bases and J by 3 bases, and 14 bases separated the two germline ends. The CDR3 contains 14 residues. Germline assignment: CDR1 LNHDA and CDR2 SQIVND (reference sequence).

The table lists this clone with a count of one. The rearrangement uses TRBV9 and TRBJ2-3; no firm D call. CDR3 size: 14 residues. V lost 4 bases, J lost 3 bases, and 12 bases lay in between. In germline, CDR1 is SGDLS, CDR2 YYNGEE. The CDR3 nucleotides read TGTGCCAGCAGCACTTGGGATCCGACAGATACGCAGTATTTT. Residues: CASSTWDPTDTQYF.

The rearrangement joins TRBV30 to TRBJ1-5; no clear D gene. This CDR3 has 15 amino acids. Germline V lookup: CDR1 GTSNPN, CDR2 SVGIG (reference sequence). Deletions cut 5 bases from V and 3 bases from J, with 17 bases between. The CDR3 reads CAWWRREVYNQPQHF. CDR3 DNA: TGTGCCTGGTGGAGGAGGGAGGTTTACAATCAGCCCCAGCATTTT.

The chain uses TRBV6-6 and TRBJ1-1; 9 bases fit TRBD1. V dropped 6 bases and J dropped 1; count of bases not matched to a gene: 9. The CDR3 is 16 amino acids. Germline CDR1 reads MNHNY; CDR2 reads SVGAGI (reference sequence). Here the CDR3 reads CASRDGQGTTNTEAFF. Written as DNA, the CDR3 is TGTGCCAGCAGGGACGGACAGGGGACCACGAACACTGAAGCTTTCTTT.

This sequence joins TRBV9 and TRBJ2-7; a possible D gene is TRBD1 (6 bases). This CDR3 has 14 amino acids. Germline assignment: CDR1 SGDLS and CDR2 YYNGEE. V shed 0 bases and J shed 4 bases, with 11 bases lying between them. The CDR3: CASSVGRGEYEQYF. The DNA for the CDR3 is TGTGCCAGCAGCGTAGGCAGGGGCGAGTACGAGCAGTACTTC. Complete variable domain (other parts from reference TRBV9 and TRBJ2-7): DSGVTQTPKHLITATGQRVTLRCSPRSGDLSVYWYQQSLDQGLQFLIQYYNGEERAKGNILERFSAQQFPDLHSELNLSSLELGDSALYFCASSVGRGEYEQYFGPGTRLTVT.

V usage is TRBV19 and J usage is TRBJ1-3, with D unresolved. The CDR3 totals 14 residues. Germline V lookup: CDR1 LNHDA, CDR2 SQIVND (reference sequence). Trimming left V 5 bases short and J 4 bases short, with 12 bases between. For the CDR3, the DNA is TGTGCCAGTAGTGAGCAGGACGTCGGAAACACCATATATTTT. As protein: CASSEQDVGNTIYF.

The rearrangement joins TRBV7-9 to TRBJ1-5, with unresolved D. The CDR3 is 13 amino acids. Per germline, CDR1 SEHNR and CDR2 FQNEAQ (reference sequence). V shed 1 base and J shed 7 bases, with 8 bases lying between them. The CDR3 sequence is CASSLEVGQPQHF. The CDR3 DNA reads as TGTGCCAGCAGCTTAGAGGTTGGACAGCCCCAGCATTTT.

This chain links TRBV28 with TRBJ1-6; TRBD1 matches 7 bases. The CDR3 totals 16 residues. Trimming at V came to 7 bases and at J to 0 bases, leaving 6 bases not matched to a gene. The germline CDR1 and CDR2 sequences are MDHEN and SYDVKM. The chain's CDR3 is CASIYDRDSYNSPLHF. DNA of the CDR3: TGTGCCAGCATTTATGACAGGGACTCCTATAATTCACCCCTCCACTTT.

The chain carries TRBV10-1 and TRBJ2-2; D tentatively reads TRBD1 or TRBD2 (5 bases each). V was pared by 4 bases and J by 2 bases, with 8 bases between. The CDR3 has 14 amino acids. The germline CDR1 and CDR2 sequences are WNHNN and SYGVQD (reference sequence). CDR3 DNA: TGCGCCAGCAGTGGAGGGACCAACACCGGGGAGCTGTTTTTT. This gives the protein CASSGGTNTGELFF.

This clone was detected only once. CDR3 region: CASSLLSLTQGAGSPLHF. The CDR3 nucleotides are TGTGCCAGCAGTTTATTGAGTCTCACCCAGGGGGCGGGATCACCCCTCCACTTT. The chain carries TRBV28 and TRBJ1-6, with 8 bases matching TRBD1. CDR1 and CDR2 (germline): MDHEN, SYDVKM. V trimming: 1 base; J trimming: 10 bases; junction bases outside the gene matches: 15. The CDR3 has 18 amino acids.

The chain joins TRBV4-1 to TRBJ2-7, with a weak D call TRBD2 (6 bases). V was trimmed by 0 bases and J by 9 bases, leaving 15 bases between them. This CDR3 has 14 residues. Germline loops: CDR1 MGHRA, CDR2 YSYEKL. In nucleotides, the CDR3 is TGCGCCAGCAGCCAAGATGGCGGGACCCTCCGGCAGTACTTC. It yields the protein CASSQDGGTLRQYF.

This clone appeared a few times. The J gene is TRBJ1-6, the V gene TRBV18; no clear D. Germline CDR1 and CDR2: KGHSH and LQKENI. This CDR3 spans 14 amino acids. V was trimmed by 6 bases and J by 7 bases, leaving 13 bases between them. CDR3 loop: CASSQQGTNSPLHF. In DNA form, the CDR3 reads TGTGCCAGCTCCCAACAAGGAACCAATTCACCCCTCCACTTT.

The V gene is TRBV30, the J gene TRBJ2-6; D is uncertain. CDR1 and CDR2 (germline): GTSNPN, SVGIG (reference sequence). CDR3 length equals 16 residues. V gave up 0 bases and J gave up 0 bases, with 9 bases separating them. The CDR3 DNA follows: TGTGCCTGGAGTGTAGGGTTTAACTCTGGGGCCAACGTCCTGACTTTC. Translation gives CAWSVGFNSGANVLTF.

V and J are TRBV6-1 and TRBJ2-5, with 10 bases lining up with TRBD1. V was pared by 8 bases and J by 4 bases, with 7 bases of the junction left unmatched. This CDR3 region has 14 residues. Germline V gene sequence: CDR1 MNHNS, CDR2 SASEGT. CDR3 loop: CASLMTGGAETQYF. In nucleotides, the CDR3 is TGTGCCAGCCTCATGACAGGGGGCGCAGAGACCCAGTACTTC.

This chain connects TRBV4-3 to TRBJ1-4; D uncertain. Per the germline V gene, CDR1 is LGHNA and CDR2 is YSLEER. Trimming cost V 4 bases and J 0 bases, with 9 bases left between them. The CDR3 contains 15 residues. The CDR3 sequence: CASSPLGPTNEKLFF. Written as DNA, the CDR3 is TGCGCCAGCAGCCCGTTAGGGCCAACTAATGAAAAACTGTTTTTT.

The CDR3: CASSLFSGGGNTIYF. CDR3 DNA sequence: TGTGCCAGCAGTTTATTCTCCGGGGGCGGAAACACCATATATTTT. The chain carries TRBV27 and TRBJ1-3; D possibly corresponds to TRBD1 (6 bases). The V gene's germline CDR1 is MNHEY and CDR2 SMNVEV (reference sequence). There are 15 residues in the CDR3. V gave up 1 base and J gave up 4 bases, with 11 bases separating them.

The rearrangement links TRBV19 to TRBJ2-5; D unresolved. Per germline, CDR1 LNHDA and CDR2 SQIVND (reference sequence). The V end lost 6 bases, the J end lost 5 bases, and 13 bases lay between the germline ends. The CDR3 loop spans 13 amino acids. The CDR3 DNA follows: TGTGCCAGTAGCCAAGTCTCGTGGGAGACCCAGTACTTC. This encodes CASSQVSWETQYF.

V is TRBV7-3 and J is TRBJ2-5; D perhaps matches TRBD2 (6 bases). This CDR3 region has 15 residues. Looked up from germline, CDR1 is SGHTA and CDR2 is FQGTGA. V lost 5 bases and J 1 base, leaving 14 bases between the germline ends. The CDR3 DNA follows: TGTGCCAGCAGCCCACGGCCCGGGAGCCAAGAGACCCAGTACTTC. It translates to CASSPRPGSQETQYF.

V is TRBV28 and J is TRBJ2-1; D not certain. Trimming shortened V by 7 bases and J by 4 bases, and 11 bases separated the two germline ends. Looked up from germline, CDR1 is MDHEN and CDR2 is SYDVKM. This CDR3 spans 13 amino acids. CDR3 protein: CASTPPGYNEQFF. In nucleotides, the CDR3 is TGTGCCAGCACCCCTCCGGGTTACAATGAGCAGTTCTTC.

V is TRBV5-1 and J is TRBJ1-2; D unclear. Germline CDR1 reads SGHRS; CDR2 reads YFSETQ. The germline V and J ends were trimmed by 1 base and 3 bases, with 10 bases remaining between them. The CDR3 consists of 14 residues. The CDR3 loop is CASSLYGGDYGYTF. The CDR3 DNA reads TGCGCCAGCAGCTTGTATGGCGGGGACTATGGCTACACCTTC.

This sequence joins TRBV7-3 and TRBJ2-5, with 8 positions matching TRBD2. The germline CDR1 and CDR2 sequences are SGHTA and FQGTGA. V shed 4 bases, J shed 5 bases, and the junction held 9 bases outside the gene matches. CDR3 length: 15 residues. The CDR3 coding sequence is TGTGCCAGCAGCTCAAACGGGGGGGCCCGGGAGACCCAGTACTTC. It translates to CASSSNGGARETQYF.

The chain recombines TRBV7-2 with TRBJ2-1; D may be TRBD2 (5 bases). Germline loops: CDR1 SGHTA, CDR2 FQGNSA. The CDR3 contains 14 residues. With 0 bases removed from V and 7 bases from J, the gap between germline ends came to 10 bases. The CDR3 here is CASSLASGLNEQFF. In DNA form, the CDR3 reads TGTGCCAGCAGCTTAGCGAGCGGATTGAATGAGCAGTTCTTC. The variable domain in full, completed from reference TRBV7-2 and TRBJ2-1, reads GAGVSQSPSNKVTEKGKDVELRCDPISGHTALYWYRQSLGQGLEFLIYFQGNSAPDKSGLPSDRFSAERTGGSVSTLTIQRTQQEDSAVYLCASSLASGLNEQFFGPGTRLTVL.

The chain couples TRBV18 to TRBJ1-1, with D unresolved. The V end lost 5 bases, the J end lost 2 bases, and 15 bases lay between the germline ends. The CDR3 totals 15 residues. Germline CDR1 and CDR2: KGHSH and LQKENI. CDR3 in amino acids: CASSTEDGSNTEAFF. The CDR3, as DNA: TGTGCCAGCTCAACAGAGGACGGGAGTAACACTGAAGCTTTCTTT.

V and J are TRBV19 and TRBJ1-6; weak D call: TRBD1 (5 bases). Germline V gives CDR1 LNHDA, CDR2 SQIVND (reference sequence). V was shortened by 0 bases and J by 1 base, with 16 bases between the two germline ends. This CDR3 spans 19 amino acids. This chain's CDR3 is CASSIDVPQRGSYNSPLHF. In nucleotides, the CDR3 is TGTGCCAGTAGTATAGACGTCCCTCAACGGGGGTCCTATAATTCACCCCTCCACTTT.

The count of this clone is one. The chain couples TRBV6-6 to TRBJ1-1, with TRBD1 as a possible D gene (5 bases). The CDR3 is 13 residues long. Germline CDR1 MNHNY, CDR2 SVGAGI (reference sequence). Trimming left V 6 bases short and J 5 bases short, with 13 bases between. This CDR3 is CASRPSQATEAFF. The DNA of the CDR3 is TGTGCCAGCAGGCCCTCACAGGCTACTGAAGCTTTCTTT.